A selection of T cell receptor beta chains follows, all from one sample in a study of control samples from healthy donors and cancer patients. Using immunoSEQ multiplex PCR, the repertoire was profiled, and TCRdb retains in-frame clones only, with some absent. The sample carries roughly 45,000 clones, around nine tenths recorded once. Source material: PBMCs. These receptor sequences come from a man aged 30-40 years with colorectal cancer. The CDR3 runs from the conserved cysteine through the conserved F or W. D genes are given only for firm matches. Clone size appears in some rows only: once, few, many, or a class for an expanded clone.

J gene | D gene | clone size | V gene | CDR3 protein | CDR3 DNA
TRBJ1-2 | TRBD1 | NA | TRBV5-4 | CASSIMTGGNYGYTF | TGTGCCAGCAGCATTATGACAGGGGGGAACTATGGCTACACCTTC
TRBJ2-1 | TRBD1 | once | TRBV24-1 | CATGQGRWDEQFF | TGTGCCACCGGACAGGGGAGATGGGATGAGCAGTTCTTC
TRBJ1-1 | NA | NA | TRBV11-2 | CASSFPRGRGITEAFF | TGTGCCAGCAGCTTCCCTAGGGGTCGGGGGATTACTGAAGCTTTCTTT
TRBJ2-1 | TRBD2 | NA | TRBV12-3/TRBV12-4 | CASSSTSGGATFF | TGTGCCAGCAGTTCGACTAGCGGGGGGGCTACGTTCTTC
TRBJ1-1 | NA | NA | TRBV6-5 | CASNGQRPYTEAFF | TGTGCCAGCAATGGACAAAGGCCTTACACTGAAGCTTTCTTT
TRBJ1-1 | NA | NA | TRBV25-1 | CASSSMTVGNTEAFF | TGTGCCAGCAGCAGCATGACCGTGGGGAACACTGAAGCTTTCTTT
TRBJ2-7 | NA | NA | TRBV6-5 | CASKFSADSSYEQYF | TGTGCCAGCAAGTTTTCGGCAGACAGCTCCTACGAGCAGTACTTC
TRBJ2-3 | NA | NA | TRBV5-1 | CASSLQTDTQYF | TGCGCCAGCAGCTTACAGACAGATACGCAGTATTTT
TRBJ2-3 | NA | NA | TRBV3-1/TRBV3-2 | CASSQARDSSTDTQYF | TGTGCCAGCAGCCAAGCTCGGGACTCAAGCACAGATACGCAGTATTTT
TRBJ2-3 | TRBD1 | NA | TRBV6-1 | CASSVPGQGMMDTQYF | TGTGCCAGCAGTGTCCCGGGACAGGGAATGATGGATACGCAGTATTTT
TRBJ1-6 | NA | NA | TRBV30 | CAWSFEGNSPLHF | TGTGCCTGGAGTTTTGAGGGTAATTCACCCCTCCACTTT
TRBJ2-2 | NA | NA | TRBV24-1 | CATSARLSTGELFF | TGTGCCACCAGTGCACGTCTCAGCACCGGGGAGCTGTTTTTT
TRBJ2-3 | NA | NA | TRBV5-1 | CASSFDPVRRTSNGTDTQYF | TGCGCCAGCAGCTTCGACCCCGTCCGGCGCACATCCAATGGCACAGATACGCAGTATTTT
TRBJ1-5 | NA | NA | TRBV10-3 | CASRPGDNQPQHF | TGTGCCTCAAGGCCAGGGGACAATCAGCCCCAGCATTTT
TRBJ2-1 | TRBD1 | NA | TRBV24-1 | CATSDHGQVYNEQFF | TGTGCCACCAGTGATCACGGACAGGTCTACAATGAGCAGTTCTTC
TRBJ2-6 | NA | NA | TRBV19 | CASSLGGESGANVLTF | TGTGCCAGTAGTTTAGGAGGGGAATCTGGGGCCAACGTCCTGACTTTC
TRBJ2-1 | NA | NA | TRBV20-1 | CSASYPGYNEQFF | TGCAGTGCTAGTTATCCAGGGTACAATGAGCAGTTCTTC
TRBJ1-1 | TRBD1 | NA | TRBV2 | CASRGQGNTEAFF | TGTGCCAGCAGGGGACAGGGGAACACTGAAGCTTTCTTT
TRBJ2-1 | TRBD2 | NA | TRBV18 | CASRTSGGFGVYEQFF | TGTGCCAGCCGTACTAGCGGGGGATTCGGGGTGTATGAGCAGTTCTTC
TRBJ2-3 | TRBD2 | NA | TRBV9 | CASSVLGGGFTDTQYF | TGTGCCAGCAGCGTATTGGGCGGGGGGTTCACAGATACGCAGTATTTT
TRBJ1-5 | NA | NA | TRBV6-5 | CASSYGLNQPQHF | TGTGCCAGCAGTTACGGTCTAAATCAGCCCCAGCATTTT
TRBJ2-5 | TRBD2 | NA | TRBV7-2 | CASIPGGGRGETQYF | TGTGCCAGCATCCCGGGAGGGGGGCGAGGAGAGACCCAGTACTTC
TRBJ2-3 | TRBD2 | NA | TRBV7-9 | CASSPPGLLAGSYF | TGTGCCAGCAGCCCCCCCGGGCTTCTAGCGGGGTCATATTTT